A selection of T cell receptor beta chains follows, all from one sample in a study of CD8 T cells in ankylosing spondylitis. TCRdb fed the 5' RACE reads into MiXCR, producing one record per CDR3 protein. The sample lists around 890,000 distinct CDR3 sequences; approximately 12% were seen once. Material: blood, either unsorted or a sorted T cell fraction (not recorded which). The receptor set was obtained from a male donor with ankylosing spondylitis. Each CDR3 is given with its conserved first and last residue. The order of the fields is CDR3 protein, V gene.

CDR3: CASSLDPFGEQFF
V: TRBV7-2

CDR3: CASSWTSGLYSEQFF
V: TRBV7-2

CDR3: CASSFQGRSYNEQFF
V: TRBV2

CDR3: CSALEHEGEQYF
V: TRBV29-1

CDR3: CASSPPPSGSRGEQFF
V: TRBV6-1

CDR3: CASSALPYNEQFF
V: TRBV9

CDR3: CASSESISTDTQYF
V: TRBV7-2

CDR3: CASSGELAGSTDTQYF
V: TRBV3-1

CDR3: CSARIPKAGSYTGELFF
V: TRBV20-1

CDR3: CASSYPNGRAGELFF
V: TRBV6-5

CDR3: CAIRTSNFYNEQFF
V: TRBV10-3

CDR3: CASSRGQAGANVLTF
V: TRBV4-1

CDR3: CASSLLQGADTEAFF
V: TRBV7-8

CDR3: CSARDRRGNYGYTF
V: TRBV20-1

CDR3: CASSLELGGFYEQYF
V: TRBV5-1

CDR3: CASSVTGGNNEQFF
V: TRBV9

CDR3: CASSSLAATVSINEQFF
V: TRBV5-1

CDR3: CASSPHPGEGETQYF
V: TRBV4-3

CDR3: CSARPVYYEQYF
V: TRBV20-1

CDR3: CASSLLGQTGANVLTF
V: TRBV5-1

CDR3: CASSLGQPLNTEAFF
V: TRBV5-1

CDR3: CASTRGGGNIQYF
V: TRBV12-3/TRBV12-4

CDR3: CASSTNQGSTGELFF
V: TRBV18

CDR3: CASSRQPPAASSEQFF
V: TRBV6-1